The 24 T cell receptor beta chains reported below all come from one sample, sequenced in a study of regulatory T cells in long-lasting Graves disease. As to time point: persistent/refractory GD, antithyroid drugs over 5 years with positive TRAb. Following extraction of RNA from PBMCs, that RNA was used to make the TCR library. Researchers made TCR beta libraries by using iRepertoire HTBI primers and running Arm-PCR on CDR3 regions. TCRdb called the multiplex PCR reads again in MiXCR, with one record for every CDR3 protein. Among over 450,000 distinct CDR3 sequences listed, roughly a fifth were seen once. The sample here was peripheral blood mononuclear cells (PBMCs), taken when the disease was refractory, from a patient treated with antithyroid drugs. The source of these receptors is a female donor with Graves disease.

This clonotype showed up just a few times. The V gene is TRBV6-2 or TRBV6-3, the J gene TRBJ1-6; weak D call: TRBD1 (5 bases). Germline V lookup: CDR1 MNHEY, CDR2 SVGEGT. With 8 bases removed from V and 7 bases from J, the gap between germline ends came to 21 bases. This CDR3 comprises 16 residues. CDR3 in DNA: TGTGCCAGCGGGGCCCCATCGGGACCCTTGAATTCACCCCTCCACTTT. This sequence encodes CASGAPSGPLNSPLHF.

This clonotype was counted many times. DNA of the CDR3: TGTGCCAGCAGCTGGACAGGGGTACAGGAGACCCAGTACTTC. Residues: CASSWTGVQETQYF. This rearrangement joins TRBV7-2 to TRBJ2-5; 9 nucleotides align to TRBD1. With 4 bases clipped from V and 5 bases from J, the junction kept 5 bases outside the gene matches. The CDR3 extends over 14 amino acids. Germline CDR1 is SGHTA and CDR2 is FQGNSA.

This clonotype was detected many times. The V call is TRBV19, the J call TRBJ1-1, with D perhaps matching TRBD1 (5 bases). CDR3 length equals 15 residues. Trimming took off 4 bases at V and 0 bases at J, with 12 bases between the two ends. Germline V lookup: CDR1 LNHDA, CDR2 SQIVND (reference sequence). CDR3 protein: CASSKAGVVNTEAFF. The CDR3 coding sequence is TGTGCCAGTAGTAAGGCGGGGGTGGTGAACACTGAAGCTTTCTTT.

This clonotype was seen many times. The chain carries TRBV27 and TRBJ2-7, with a weak D call TRBD1 (5 bases). Germline V gene data show CDR1 as MNHEY and CDR2 as SMNVEV (reference sequence). CDR3 length: 14 amino acids. V dropped 4 bases and J dropped 0 bases, with 10 bases sitting between them. The CDR3 protein is CASSSQTDSYEQYF. Here the CDR3 DNA reads TGTGCCAGCAGTTCACAGACAGACTCCTACGAGCAGTACTTC.

This clonotype was counted many times. This likely comes from a read error, as the CDR3 has no conserved phenylalanine or tryptophan at its end. J is TRBJ2-7 and V is TRBV6-2 or TRBV6-3; D unresolved. The germline gives CDR1 MNHEY, CDR2 SVGEGT. The CDR3 extends over 13 amino acids. The ends were cut back, 6 bases at V and 2 bases at J, with 11 bases in the middle. The CDR3, as DNA: TGTGCCAGCAGACTAACCCAAACCTACGAGCAGTACCTC. Amino acid sequence: CASRLTQTYEQYL.

This CDR3 is CASSLGATGQETQYF. CDR3 coding DNA: TGTGCCAGCAGCTTGGGAGCGACAGGGCAAGAGACCCAGTACTTC. The chain couples TRBV5-4 to TRBJ2-5; 7 bases align to TRBD1. V dropped 0 bases and J dropped 2; count of bases not matched to a gene: 4. The CDR3 extends over 15 amino acids. CDR1 is SGHNT, CDR2 YYREEE, per germline (reference sequence).

This clonotype was picked up a small number of times. This chain links TRBV30 with TRBJ1-5; 11 bases fit TRBD1. The CDR3 is 13 amino acids. CDR1 is GTSNPN and CDR2 is SVGIG in the germline V gene (reference sequence). V was clipped by 5 bases and J by 7 bases; unmatched bases: 4. The CDR3 region has the DNA TGTGCCTGGGGACAGGGGGCCGAGCAGCCCCAGCATTTT. Translating gives CAWGQGAEQPQHF. The full variable domain, with the rest looked up from reference TRBV30 and TRBJ1-5, is SQTIHQWPATLVQPVGSPLSLECTVEGTSNPNLYWYRQAAGRGLQLLFYSVGIGQISSEVPQNLSASRPQDRQFILSSKKLLLSDSGFYLCAWGQGAEQPQHFGDGTRLSIL.

This clonotype was found many times. In DNA, the CDR3 is TGTGCCAGCAGTTTATCTCTTCCGGGGGGGGAGACCCAGTACTTC. Translated: CASSLSLPGGETQYF. The rearrangement uses TRBV28 and TRBJ2-5, with 8 bases matching TRBD2. The CDR3 length is 15 residues. V dropped 1 base and J dropped 5; count of bases not matched to a gene: 6. Per the germline V gene, CDR1 is MDHEN and CDR2 is SYDVKM.

J is TRBJ2-3 and V is TRBV11-2; TRBD2 matches at 12 bases. V lost 4 bases, J lost 7 bases, and 6 bases stayed unmatched. This CDR3 is 15 amino acids long. In germline, CDR1 is SGHAT, CDR2 FQNNGV. CDR3 amino acids: CASSSTSGSTYTQYF. DNA of the CDR3: TGTGCCAGCAGCTCGACTAGCGGGAGTACTTATACGCAGTATTTT.

This clonotype has a count of ten or more. The chain joins TRBV11-2 to TRBJ2-7, with a weak D call TRBD1 (5 bases). The CDR3 has 14 residues. The germline gives CDR1 SGHAT, CDR2 FQNNGV. V lost 2 bases and J 2 bases, leaving 10 bases between the germline ends. The CDR3 loop is CASSLSGKTYEQYF. CDR3 DNA: TGTGCCAGCAGCTTATCAGGGAAGACCTACGAGCAGTACTTC.

The V and J genes are TRBV7-9 and TRBJ1-2; D may be TRBD1 (5 bases). Germline CDR1 and CDR2: SEHNR and FQNEAQ (reference sequence). This CDR3 comprises 14 residues. V was trimmed by 5 bases and J by 6 bases, leaving 16 bases between them. DNA for the CDR3: TGTGCCAGCAGCCACACGACCGGGGGAAATGGCTACACCTTC. Its protein is CASSHTTGGNGYTF.

This clonotype was seen at least ten times. The chain combines TRBV11-3 with TRBJ2-5, with 10 bases matching TRBD1. The CDR3 length is 17 residues. Germline CDR1 and CDR2: SGHNT and YENEEA. V trimming: 4 bases; J trimming: 2 bases; junction bases outside the gene matches: 10. CDR3 amino acids: CASSSRGDRGHQETQYF. The CDR3 DNA reads TGTGCCAGCAGCTCTCGGGGGGACAGGGGACATCAAGAGACCCAGTACTTC.

This clonotype was detected many times. The V and J genes are TRBV11-2 and TRBJ2-7, with D possibly being TRBD1 (6 bases). The CDR3 length is 16 residues. Germline CDR1 reads SGHAT; CDR2 reads FQNNGV. The V end was cut by 2 bases, the J end by 0 bases, with 14 bases between. Written as DNA, the CDR3 is TGTGCCAGCAGCTTAAGCAGGGGTCATACCTCCTACGAGCAGTACTTC. Its translation: CASSLSRGHTSYEQYF.

The rearrangement links TRBV6-1 to TRBJ1-2; a possible D gene is TRBD1 (6 bases). CDR1 and CDR2 from the germline V gene are MNHNS and SASEGT. Trimming stripped 5 bases from V and 4 bases from J, with 14 bases between. This CDR3 is built from 14 residues. CDR3 DNA: TGTGCCAGCAGTATTACAGGGACTAGCTATGGCTACACCTTC. Protein product: CASSITGTSYGYTF.

Regarding this clonotype: Since a much larger clone is just one base distant, this may be a read error. The chain joins TRBV7-8 to TRBJ2-6; D perhaps matches TRBD1 (5 bases). CDR1 is SGHVS and CDR2 is FQNEAQ in the germline V gene. This CDR3 spans 18 amino acids. V lost 1 base and J lost 2, with 15 bases in between. CDR3 nucleotide sequence: TGTGCCAGCAGCTTAGAAGGGGCGGCGTTAGCTGGGGCCAACGTCCTGACTTTC. The encoded protein is CASSLEGAALAGANVLTF.

The V and J genes are TRBV27 and TRBJ2-7, with TRBD2 identical over 8 bases. Trimming removed 3 bases from V and 3 bases from J; junction bases left unmatched: 4. CDR3 length: 14 amino acids. Germline loops: CDR1 MNHEY, CDR2 SMNVEV (reference sequence). The CDR3 spells CASSFGRGGYEQYF. In nucleotides, the CDR3 is TGTGCCAGCAGTTTCGGCCGGGGGGGCTACGAGCAGTACTTC.

Only a few counts were recorded for this clonotype. The chain combines TRBV27 with TRBJ1-6; D uncertain. CDR3 size: 15 residues. The germline V and J ends were trimmed by 4 bases and 10 bases, with 17 bases remaining between them. Germline V gives CDR1 MNHEY, CDR2 SMNVEV (reference sequence). CDR3 in amino acids: CASSSNQVGNSPLHF. As DNA, the CDR3 is TGTGCCAGCAGTTCTAACCAAGTGGGGAACTCACCCCTCCACTTT.

Ten or more counts support this clonotype. The J gene is TRBJ2-5, the V gene TRBV3-1, with 9 bases that match TRBD1. Germline V gene data show CDR1 as LGHDT and CDR2 as YNNKEL (reference sequence). Losses at the gene ends were 6 bases for V and 5 bases for J; bases not matched to a gene: 10. This CDR3 region has 15 residues. CDR3 amino acids: CASRPRTGEEETQYF. The CDR3 nucleotides are TGTGCCAGCAGACCACGGACAGGGGAAGAGGAGACCCAGTACTTC.

There are a few counts of this clonotype. CDR3 coding DNA: TGTGCCAGCAGTTTTGGGCGGGACCCCTCCTACGAGCAGTACTTC. It is translated as CASSFGRDPSYEQYF. The V gene is TRBV28, the J gene TRBJ2-7; D may be TRBD2 (6 bases). CDR1 and CDR2 (germline): MDHEN, SYDVKM. Trimming removed 3 bases from V and 0 bases from J, with 12 bases in between. This CDR3 region has 15 residues.

This clonotype came up a few times. The chain uses TRBV6-2 or TRBV6-3 and TRBJ2-3; TRBD1 matches 7 bases. This CDR3 comprises 15 residues. J lost 5 bases, V lost 8 bases, and 13 bases had no gene match. Germline-derived CDR1 and CDR2 are MNHEY and SVGEGT. The CDR3 here is CASWRLGGSGDTQYF. CDR3 in DNA: TGTGCCAGCTGGAGGTTAGGGGGCTCTGGAGATACGCAGTATTTT.

This clonotype was seen at least ten times. V and J are TRBV7-2 and TRBJ2-2; a possible D gene is TRBD1 (5 bases). V was shortened by 3 bases and J by 2 bases, with 7 bases between the two germline ends. CDR1 and CDR2 (germline): SGHTA, FQGNSA. The CDR3 length is 14 residues. The CDR3 is CASSLQGNTGELFF. CDR3 DNA sequence: TGTGCCAGCAGCTTGCAGGGAAACACCGGGGAGCTGTTTTTT.

As to this clonotype: Since a much larger clone is just one base distant, this may be a read error. This rearrangement joins TRBV7-9 to TRBJ2-2; D is unresolved. The germline CDR1 and CDR2 sequences are SEHNR and FQNEAQ (reference sequence). CDR3 size: 13 residues. The V end was cut by 2 bases, the J end by 4 bases, with 5 bases between. The CDR3 protein is CASSLRFTGELFF. The CDR3, as DNA: TGTGCCAGCAGCTTAAGGTTCACCGGGGAGCTGTTTTTT.

This clonotype has only a few counts. The chain has TRBV5-6 and TRBJ2-2; 7 bases are a match to TRBD1. V lost 4 bases to trimming and J lost 1 base; unmatched junction nucleotides: 22. CDR1 and CDR2 (germline): SGHDT, YYEEEE. The CDR3 runs to 21 residues. The CDR3 DNA reads as TGTGCCAGCAGCCCACTACCCTACAGGGGAGCGGACCGCCTGAACACCGGGGAGCTGTTTTTT. Translated: CASSPLPYRGADRLNTGELFF.

This clonotype was seen many times. The rearrangement uses TRBV28 and TRBJ2-7; D is perhaps TRBD2 (5 bases). Deletions cut 3 bases from V and 4 bases from J, with 10 bases between. The CDR3 has 13 amino acids. CDR1 and CDR2 from the germline V gene are MDHEN and SYDVKM. CDR3 DNA: TGTGCCAGCAGTTTGGGAGAGGGTTACGAGCAGTACTTC. Amino acid sequence: CASSLGEGYEQYF. The full variable domain, its missing parts supplied by reference TRBV28 and TRBJ2-7, is DVKVTQSSRYLVKRTGEKVFLECVQDMDHENMFWYRQDPGLGLRLIYFSYDVKMKEKGDIPEGYSVSREKKERFSLILESASTNQTSMYLCASSLGEGYEQYFGPGTRLTVT.